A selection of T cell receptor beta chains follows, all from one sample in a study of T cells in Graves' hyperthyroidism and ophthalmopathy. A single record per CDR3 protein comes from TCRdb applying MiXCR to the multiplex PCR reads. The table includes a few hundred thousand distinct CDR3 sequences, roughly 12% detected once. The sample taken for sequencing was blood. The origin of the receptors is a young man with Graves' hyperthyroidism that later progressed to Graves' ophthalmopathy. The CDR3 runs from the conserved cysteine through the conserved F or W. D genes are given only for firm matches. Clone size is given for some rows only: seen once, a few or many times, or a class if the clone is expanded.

DNA: TGTGCCAGCAGCTTAGTTGGAGAAGCTTTCTTT; CDR3: CASSLVGEAFF; V: TRBV11-2; J: TRBJ1-1; D: NA; size: many
DNA: TGTGCCAGCAGCTTGGGGACCGACTACAATGAGCAGTTCTTC; CDR3: CASSLGTDYNEQFF; V: TRBV11-3; J: TRBJ2-1; D: NA; size: few
DNA: TGTGCCAGCAGTTACGGGACAGGGTTCTATGGCTACACCTTC; CDR3: CASSYGTGFYGYTF; V: TRBV6-6; J: TRBJ1-2; D: TRBD1; size: many
DNA: TGTGCCACCAGTACCTCTAACTTCGGAGATACGCAGTATTTT; CDR3: CATSTSNFGDTQYF; V: TRBV24-1; J: TRBJ2-3; D: NA; size: NA
DNA: TGTGCCAGCAGTGGACAGGTCCGGACAGATACGCAGTATTTT; CDR3: CASSGQVRTDTQYF; V: TRBV12-3/TRBV12-4; J: TRBJ2-3; D: TRBD1; size: many
DNA: TGTGCCAGCAGTCATCGGGAGGGTGTTTCGTCCAAGCCCCAGCATTTT; CDR3: CASSHREGVSSKPQHF; V: TRBV6-1; J: TRBJ1-5; D: NA; size: few
DNA: TGTGCCAGCTCACCAGAATCGGATTTGCGCGGCTACACCTTC; CDR3: CASSPESDLRGYTF; V: TRBV18; J: TRBJ1-2; D: NA; size: NA
DNA: TGTGCCAGCAGTTTAGAAGGGACAAGAGGCGGTGAAGCTTTCTTT; CDR3: CASSLEGTRGGEAFF; V: TRBV12-3/TRBV12-4; J: TRBJ1-1; D: NA; size: many
DNA: TGTGCCAGCAGCCGATGGGGGACTAGCGGGCCGGCGGTAGATACGCAGTATTTT; CDR3: CASSRWGTSGPAVDTQYF; V: TRBV7-2; J: TRBJ2-3; D: TRBD2; size: many
DNA: TGTGCCAGCAGTTACCCCCGACTAGCCCAGCCCCGGAAATACAATGAGCAGTTCTTC; CDR3: CASSYPRLAQPRKYNEQFF; V: TRBV6-5; J: TRBJ2-1; D: TRBD2; size: many
DNA: TGTGCCAGCAGGTCCACAGGGGACTATGGCTACACCTTC; CDR3: CASRSTGDYGYTF; V: TRBV7-6; J: TRBJ1-2; D: TRBD1; size: many
DNA: TGTGCCAGCAGCGACCGACAGGGGGGAATTCTCACAGATACGCAGTATTTT; CDR3: CASSDRQGGILTDTQYF; V: TRBV7-9; J: TRBJ2-3; D: TRBD1; size: few
DNA: TGTGCCATACACCAGGACAGGGTCGAATATCAGCCCCAGCATTTT; CDR3: CAIHQDRVEYQPQHF; V: TRBV6-1; J: TRBJ1-5; D: TRBD1; size: few
DNA: TGTGCCAGTAGTACCCAACACCGAAAATGGGACAGGGGTGGTGATAGCAATCAGCCCCAGCATTTT; CDR3: CASSTQHRKWDRGGDSNQPQHF; V: TRBV19; J: TRBJ1-5; D: TRBD1; size: few
DNA: TGTGCCAGCAGCGAGGGACTAGCCCTCCTCGTGGATACGCAGTATTTT; CDR3: CASSEGLALLVDTQYF; V: TRBV7-9; J: TRBJ2-3; D: TRBD2; size: many
DNA: TGTGCCAGCAGCTATACGGGACAGCCCTCCTATAATTCACCCCTCCACTTT; CDR3: CASSYTGQPSYNSPLHF; V: TRBV11-2; J: TRBJ1-6; D: TRBD1; size: many
DNA: TGTGCCAGCAGTTTATTTGGCGGAGAGGGGACTGAAGCTTTCTTT; CDR3: CASSLFGGEGTEAFF; V: TRBV6-2/TRBV6-3; J: TRBJ1-1; D: NA; size: NA
DNA: TGTGCCACCAACCCGGGGGGCCAGAGCACAGATACGCAGTATTTT; CDR3: CATNPGGQSTDTQYF; V: TRBV24-1; J: TRBJ2-3; D: NA; size: many
DNA: TGTGCCAGCAGCGGTCCCCAGGGGGCAGGGGGGGCCAACGTCCTGACTTTC; CDR3: CASSGPQGAGGANVLTF; V: TRBV9; J: TRBJ2-6; D: TRBD1; size: NA
DNA: TGTGCCAGCAGCGGACAGGGGGGCTCCGAGCAGTACTTC; CDR3: CASSGQGGSEQYF; V: TRBV7-3; J: TRBJ2-7; D: TRBD1; size: few
DNA: TGTGCCAGCAGCCCCCGCGGCGGGCCCCAGAATGAGCAGTTCTTC; CDR3: CASSPRGGPQNEQFF; V: TRBV7-9; J: TRBJ2-1; D: NA; size: NA
DNA: TGCGCCAGCAGCCAAGATGGGAGGGAAGCTTTCTTT; CDR3: CASSQDGREAFF; V: TRBV4-1; J: TRBJ1-1; D: NA; size: NA
DNA: TGCGCCAGCAGGCAGGGGGCCTTAGACAATCAGCCCCAGCATTTT; CDR3: CASRQGALDNQPQHF; V: TRBV5-1; J: TRBJ1-5; D: TRBD1; size: few
DNA: TGCAGTGCTAGGGATCGAGACAATGAGCAGTTCTTC; CDR3: CSARDRDNEQFF; V: TRBV20-1; J: TRBJ2-1; D: NA; size: many
DNA: TGTGCCAGCAGCCACCCCCCTTCTAGCGGATCCACAGATACGCAGTATTTT; CDR3: CASSHPPSSGSTDTQYF; V: TRBV4-2; J: TRBJ2-3; D: TRBD2; size: few
DNA: TGTGCCGGAGGGGGGGCCTCGTCTGGCTACACCTTC; CDR3: CAGGGASSGYTF; V: TRBV2; J: TRBJ1-2; D: NA; size: NA
DNA: TGTGCCACCAGCAGAGACCCAATATTCACCGGGGAGCTGTTTTTT; CDR3: CATSRDPIFTGELFF; V: TRBV15; J: TRBJ2-2; D: NA; size: NA
DNA: TGTGCCAGCAGTGTAGGGAGAAACGAGCAGTACTTC; CDR3: CASSVGRNEQYF; V: TRBV25-1; J: TRBJ2-7; D: NA; size: few
DNA: TGTGCCAGCAGCTTGGCTCCAGGGGCCTACAATGAGCAGTTCTTC; CDR3: CASSLAPGAYNEQFF; V: TRBV5-6; J: TRBJ2-1; D: NA; size: NA
DNA: TGTGCCAGCAGCCCGGTCTGGACAGGGTCGTCCTACGAGCAGTACTTC; CDR3: CASSPVWTGSSYEQYF; V: TRBV7-8; J: TRBJ2-7; D: TRBD1; size: many
DNA: TGTGCCAGCAGTAAAGACAGGAGGTTTTTGGAGACCCAGTACTTC; CDR3: CASSKDRRFLETQYF; V: TRBV6-2/TRBV6-3; J: TRBJ2-5; D: NA; size: NA
DNA: TGTGCCAGCAGTTCGGAGTCCTCCTACGAGCAGTACTTC; CDR3: CASSSESSYEQYF; V: TRBV28; J: TRBJ2-7; D: NA; size: many
DNA: TGTGCCTGGAGCCGGGCGGGGGTGGTAGGTTATAGCAATCAGCCCCAGCATTTT; CDR3: CAWSRAGVVGYSNQPQHF; V: TRBV30; J: TRBJ1-5; D: NA; size: few
DNA: TGTGCCAGCAGACGAGTAGGAGGAGATACGCAGTATTTT; CDR3: CASRRVGGDTQYF; V: TRBV11-2; J: TRBJ2-3; D: NA; size: many
DNA: TGTGCCAGTAGTATGACGGGACTAGCCAAAAACATTCAGTACTTC; CDR3: CASSMTGLAKNIQYF; V: TRBV19; J: TRBJ2-4; D: NA; size: few
DNA: TGTGCCAGCAGCTTAGATTTGGGCAGCCAAGAGACCCAGTACTTC; CDR3: CASSLDLGSQETQYF; V: TRBV7-9; J: TRBJ2-5; D: NA; size: few
DNA: TGTGCCAGCAGTTTAAACAGGCTTGTCTATGGCTACACCTTC; CDR3: CASSLNRLVYGYTF; V: TRBV28; J: TRBJ1-2; D: NA; size: NA
DNA: TGTGCCTGGAGTACTGGGGGCGCGGGCACCGGGGAGCTGTTTTTT; CDR3: CAWSTGGAGTGELFF; V: TRBV30; J: TRBJ2-2; D: NA; size: many
DNA: TGCGCCAGCAGCTTGGAGCGGGGTGGCACTGAAGCTTTCTTT; CDR3: CASSLERGGTEAFF; V: TRBV5-1; J: TRBJ1-1; D: NA; size: few
DNA: TGTGCCACTCGGCCCCGGTGGACCGGGGAGCTGTTTTTT; CDR3: CATRPRWTGELFF; V: TRBV24-1; J: TRBJ2-2; D: NA; size: many
DNA: TGTGCCAGCAGTGACTGGACAGGGGTTGAAAAACTGTTTTTT; CDR3: CASSDWTGVEKLFF; V: TRBV25-1; J: TRBJ1-4; D: TRBD1; size: NA
DNA: TGTGCCAGCAGCCCGGCTAGCGGGGGTCGTAACACCGGGGAGCTGTTTTTT; CDR3: CASSPASGGRNTGELFF; V: TRBV7-9; J: TRBJ2-2; D: TRBD2; size: many
DNA: TGTGCCAGCAGGGGCGGCGGGCGTTCCTACAATGAGCAGTTCTTC; CDR3: CASRGGGRSYNEQFF; V: TRBV28; J: TRBJ2-1; D: NA; size: few
DNA: TGTGCCAGCAGTTTAGCGGCTCGCAATCAGCCCCAGCATTTT; CDR3: CASSLAARNQPQHF; V: TRBV12-3/TRBV12-4; J: TRBJ1-5; D: NA; size: many
DNA: TGTGCCAGCAGCCAAGAGTTAACCCGGGGGGGCTCTGAGCAGTTCTTC; CDR3: CASSQELTRGGSEQFF; V: TRBV4-2; J: TRBJ2-1; D: TRBD2; size: NA
DNA: TGTGCCAGCAGCCCACAGGGATTAGCCAAAAACATTCAGTACTTC; CDR3: CASSPQGLAKNIQYF; V: TRBV7-2; J: TRBJ2-4; D: NA; size: many
DNA: TGCGCCAGCAGTTACGGACAGGGCGATAATCAGCCCCAGCATTTT; CDR3: CASSYGQGDNQPQHF; V: TRBV5-1; J: TRBJ1-5; D: TRBD1; size: many
DNA: TGTGCCTGGAGTGTAAGCACGTTAGTTCAGCCCCAGCATTTT; CDR3: CAWSVSTLVQPQHF; V: TRBV30; J: TRBJ1-5; D: NA; size: few
DNA: TGTGCCAGCAGACCGACAGGTTCACTCTACGAGCAGTACTTC; CDR3: CASRPTGSLYEQYF; V: TRBV5-5; J: TRBJ2-7; D: NA; size: NA
DNA: TGTGCCAGCAGGAAGTATCAGCCCCAGCATTTT; CDR3: CASRKYQPQHF; V: TRBV28; J: TRBJ1-5; D: NA; size: many
DNA: TGTGCCAGCAGCCAAGCCTCTGGACAGCCCGGGGGGGCTTTCTTT; CDR3: CASSQASGQPGGAFF; V: TRBV3-1; J: TRBJ1-1; D: NA; size: NA
DNA: TGTGCCAGTAAAAACAGGGCTGGGAACACTGAAGCTTTCTTT; CDR3: CASKNRAGNTEAFF; V: TRBV18; J: TRBJ1-1; D: NA; size: NA
DNA: TGTGCCAGTACTCTCATTGGGCGGACTGACTCTGGAAACACCATATATTTT; CDR3: CASTLIGRTDSGNTIYF; V: TRBV19; J: TRBJ1-3; D: NA; size: few
DNA: TGTGCCAGCAGCTTAAGGATGACTGCAGATACGCAGTATTTT; CDR3: CASSLRMTADTQYF; V: TRBV7-8; J: TRBJ2-3; D: NA; size: many
DNA: TGTGCCTGGAGTAGGGACAGAACTGAAAAACTGTTTTTT; CDR3: CAWSRDRTEKLFF; V: TRBV30; J: TRBJ1-4; D: TRBD1; size: few
DNA: TGCAGTGCTAGGGGTCTAGCGGGGGGGTTTAGCTCCTACAATGAGCAGTTCTTC; CDR3: CSARGLAGGFSSYNEQFF; V: TRBV20-1; J: TRBJ2-1; D: TRBD2; size: few